This TCR beta chain was profiled in a study of monozygotic twins with cystic fibrosis. This clone has just one count. Generated by immunoSEQ multiplex PCR, the TCRdb table keeps only in-frame clones and is missing some. The sample records 30,000 to 45,000 clones, approximately 87% being singletons. This CDR3 is 14 amino acids long. Germline CDR1 reads MNHEY; CDR2 reads SVGAGI. The V end was cut by 2 bases, the J end by 7 bases, with 15 bases between. The receptor was derived from a girl aged 2 to 9 with cystic fibrosis. The source material was blood. This chain uses TRBV6-5 with TRBJ2-7, with a weak D call TRBD2 (6 bases). Here the CDR3 DNA reads TGTGCCAGCAGTTACGGGGGGAAGGCTAGTGAGCAGTACTTC. As protein: CASSYGGKASEQYF.